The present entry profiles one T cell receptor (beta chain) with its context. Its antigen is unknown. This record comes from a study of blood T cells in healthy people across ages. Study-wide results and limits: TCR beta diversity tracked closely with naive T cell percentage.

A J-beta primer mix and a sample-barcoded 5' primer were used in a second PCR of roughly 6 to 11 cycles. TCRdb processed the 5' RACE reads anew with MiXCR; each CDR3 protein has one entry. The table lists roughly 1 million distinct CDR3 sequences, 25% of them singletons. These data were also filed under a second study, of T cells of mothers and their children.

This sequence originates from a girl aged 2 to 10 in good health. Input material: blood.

In nucleotides, the CDR3 is TGTGCCAGCAGCGGCGACAGGGGCCTATTCACAGATACGCAGTATTTT. This translates into CASSGDRGLFTDTQYF. V is TRBV9 and J is TRBJ2-3, with 8 bases aligning to TRBD1. Trimming took 3 bases from V and 2 from J; bases not matched to a gene: 8. The germline V gene has CDR1 SGDLS and CDR2 YYNGEE. This CDR3 contains 16 residues.